The entry below gives a single T cell receptor (beta chain) sequence along with its context. Its specificity is not known. Single viable CD3+CD4+CD8-CD45RO+ cells were sorted as the memory CD4+ T cells. There are 17 residues in the CDR3. CDR1 is SGHTA and CDR2 is FQGNSA in the germline V gene. The V and J ends lost 5 bases and 2 bases respectively, with 19 bases between them. Profiling relied on immunoSEQ multiplex PCR, and the TCRdb table lists in-frame clones only, not all of them. The sample lists tens of thousands of clones, roughly three quarters seen once, with approximately 0.97% in the top ten. This sample is drawn from a study of memory CD4+ T cells and cytomegalovirus serostatus. Across the study: This sample comes from healthy Belgian adults, 9 CMV seropositive, around 26 seronegative. Study results and caveats: CD4+ memory repertoires contained about 40% of the roughly 150 reported CMV TCRbeta sequences.

The chain is built from TRBV7-2 and TRBJ1-5; TRBD1 might be the D (6 bases). The specimen sequenced was memory CD4+ T cells from blood. The TCR originated in an adult in good health and CMV-seronegative. In DNA, the CDR3 is TGTGCCAGCAGCACCTTCTCAGGGGCGATTGGCAATCAGCCCCAGCATTTT. It yields the protein CASSTFSGAIGNQPQHF.